Shown below are 18 T cell receptor beta chains from a single sample sequenced in a study of blood T cells in healthy people across ages (dated by TCRdb to about 2015). The method behind the library was 5' RACE. Data came from an Illumina HiSeq 2500. A second 7 to 11 cycle PCR used a sample-barcoded 5' primer and a J-beta primer mix. TCRdb trimmed the raw reads at Q25, called clones with MiXCR and kept productive beta chains. CDR3 protein sequences are deduplicated, and each keeps its most common genes and DNA. The sample table shows about 830,000 distinct CDR3 sequences, and approximately 67% are seen once. In total, the top ten clones hold 28% of the sample. Sequencing was done on a sample of blood. These receptors originate from a man aged 25-45 years in good health.

The CDR3 is CASRSDLYNEQFF. In nucleotides, the CDR3 is TGTGCCAGCAGGTCGGACCTCTACAATGAGCAGTTCTTC. The V and J genes are TRBV12-3 or TRBV12-4 and TRBJ2-1; unclear D gene. The germline V and J ends were trimmed by 6 bases and 3 bases, with 9 bases remaining between them. This CDR3 spans 13 amino acids.

The V call is TRBV13, the J call TRBJ2-7, with 9 positions matching TRBD2. The germline CDR1 and CDR2 sequences are PRHDT and FYEKMQ (reference sequence). V shed 3 bases and J 5 bases; nucleotides not matched to a gene: 14. The CDR3 extends over 17 amino acids. This chain's CDR3 is CASSFRGGGAFTNEQYF. The CDR3 bases are TGTGCCAGCAGCTTTCGGGGCGGGGGGGCTTTTACTAACGAGCAGTACTTC.

Notes on this clonotype: Compared with germline, one end of the junction differs, possibly owing to a read error. The chain uses TRBV5-1 and TRBJ2-1; maybe TRBD1 (6 bases). The CDR3 sequence is 14 residues long. In germline, CDR1 is SGHRS, CDR2 YFSETQ. The CDR3 bases are TGCGCCAACAGCTTGGTTGGGGGCAACAATGAGCAGTTCTTC. Translating gives CANSLVGGNNEQFF.

This clonotype was found a few times. The rearrangement uses TRBV4-2 and TRBJ2-5, with 9 bases aligning to TRBD1. This CDR3 comprises 17 residues. Germline V gene sequence: CDR1 LGHNA, CDR2 YNFKEQ. With V trimmed by 0 bases and J by 5 bases, 10 bases remained unmatched. CDR3: CASSQEGGQGRQETQYF. The CDR3 DNA follows: TGTGCCAGCAGCCAAGAAGGAGGACAGGGGCGTCAGGAGACCCAGTACTTC.

This clonotype was observed once. V is TRBV6-2 or TRBV6-3 and J is TRBJ2-3, with 8 nucleotides matching TRBD2. The CDR3 totals 13 residues. The J segment lost 8 bases and the V segment lost 2 bases, leaving 3 bases of the junction unmatched. Germline V gene lookup returns CDR1 MNHEY and CDR2 SVGEGT. DNA for the CDR3: TGTGCCAGCAGTTACGGGCGGGGGGCTACGCAGTATTTT. Translation gives CASSYGRGATQYF.

The sample holds a few counts of this clonotype. This chain connects TRBV29-1 to TRBJ1-1; D is unclear. The CDR3 has 11 residues. Germline V gene data show CDR1 as SQVTM and CDR2 as ANQGSEA. The CDR3 reads CTVISGGEAFF. The DNA of the CDR3 is TGCACCGTAATATCAGGAGGTGAAGCTTTCTTT.

J is TRBJ2-5 and V is TRBV7-2, with 7 bases fitting TRBD2. This CDR3 region has 15 residues. Germline CDR1 is SGHTA and CDR2 is FQGNSA. The J segment lost 4 bases and the V segment lost 1 base, leaving 6 bases of the junction unmatched. Here the CDR3 reads CASSLDPLATETQYF. CDR3 in DNA: TGTGCCAGCAGCTTAGACCCACTAGCGACAGAGACCCAGTACTTC.

This clonotype was counted between two and nine times. The V call is TRBV6-2 or TRBV6-3, the J call TRBJ2-5; unclear D gene. The CDR3 has 14 residues. From germline, CDR1 is MNHEY and CDR2 SVGEGT. Trimming took off 7 bases at V and 5 bases at J, with 17 bases between the two ends. CDR3 loop: CASIRKPQGETQYF. The CDR3 bases are TGTGCCAGCATCCGGAAGCCCCAAGGGGAGACCCAGTACTTC.

This clonotype has only a few counts. V and J are TRBV20-1 and TRBJ2-1; tentatively, D is TRBD2 (6 bases). Germline V gene lookup returns CDR1 DFQATT and CDR2 SNEGSKA (reference sequence). This CDR3 is 14 amino acids long. V was clipped by 5 bases and J by 2 bases, with 13 bases between them. CDR3 sequence (DNA): TGCAGTGCTCATGGCGGGGTGACCTACAATGAGCAGTTCTTC. The encoded protein is CSAHGGVTYNEQFF.

This clonotype turned up a few times. A much larger clone lies a single base off, so this may be a read error. The V call is TRBV9, the J call TRBJ2-5; 7 positions agree with TRBD1. From germline, CDR1 is SGDLS and CDR2 YYNGEE. With 2 bases clipped from V and 11 bases from J, the junction kept 15 bases outside the gene matches. The CDR3 is made up of 15 amino acids. As DNA, the CDR3 is TGTGCCAGCAGCGTCGGGACAGCCTTCTACAATGAGCAGTACTTC. It encodes CASSVGTAFYNEQYF.

V is TRBV7-9 and J is TRBJ2-7; D gene unclear. Germline lookup yields CDR1 SEHNR and CDR2 FQNEAQ (reference sequence). Trimming pared 4 bases from V and 5 bases from J, leaving 6 bases between. This CDR3 has 11 amino acids. The CDR3 DNA reads TGTGCCAGCAGCTCCTATCACGAGCAGTACTTC. It encodes CASSSYHEQYF. The whole variable domain, remainder taken from reference TRBV7-9 and TRBJ2-7, is DTGVSQNPRHKITKRGQNVTFRCDPISEHNRLYWYRQTLGQGPEFLTYFQNEAQLEKSRLLSDRFSAERPKGSFSTLEIQRTEQGDSAMYLCASSSYHEQYFGPGTRLTVT.

The chain employs TRBV14 and TRBJ1-2, with 7 bases aligning to TRBD1. This CDR3 has 17 amino acids. V lost 4 bases to trimming and J lost 9 bases; unmatched junction nucleotides: 20. Germline values: CDR1 SGHDN, CDR2 FVKESK. CDR3 region: CASSLKRGDIAGGSYTF. In DNA form, the CDR3 reads TGTGCCAGCAGCCTTAAGAGGGGGGATATAGCAGGGGGTAGCTACACCTTC.

This clonotype turned up a few times. The chain combines TRBV12-3 or TRBV12-4 with TRBJ1-2; D not certain. The CDR3 consists of 14 residues. Trimming took off 1 base at V and 5 bases at J, with 11 bases between the two ends. CDR3 sequence (DNA): TGTGCCAGCAGTTTAGGTCGCAGATTTTATGGCTACACCTTC. It yields the protein CASSLGRRFYGYTF.

The chain has TRBV4-3 and TRBJ2-4; possibly TRBD1 for D (5 bases). The J call could be wrong; TRBJ2-7 is a better fit for the DNA end. The germline gives CDR1 LGHNA, CDR2 YSLEER. The CDR3 length is 15 residues. The CDR3 here is CASSQDRGRVYEQYF. CDR3 DNA sequence: TGCGCCAGCAGCCAAGATCGAGGCAGGGTCTACGAGCAGTACTTC.

The J gene is TRBJ2-3, the V gene TRBV5-1; possibly TRBD1 or TRBD2 for D (5 bases each). The CDR3 extends over 15 amino acids. The V gene lost 3 bases and the J gene lost 1 base, with 12 bases spanning the gap. Germline CDR1 reads SGHRS; CDR2 reads YFSETQ. DNA for the CDR3: TGCGCCAGCAGCTGGGGGAACGGGGGCACAGATACGCAGTATTTT. Protein: CASSWGNGGTDTQYF.

Points on this clonotype: No conserved phenylalanine or tryptophan ends this CDR3, so it is likely a read error. The V call is TRBV18, the J call TRBJ2-7, with D tentatively TRBD1 or TRBD2 (5 bases each). This CDR3 comprises 16 residues. Trimming cost V 1 base and J 2 bases, with 15 bases left between them. Germline V CDR1 and CDR2: KGHSH, LQKENI. The CDR3 loop is CASSPRIRVGAYEQYI. The CDR3 DNA sequence: TGTGCCAGCTCACCACGAATCAGGGTCGGGGCCTACGAGCAGTACATC.

In this sample, this clonotype turned up once. V is TRBV6-4 and J is TRBJ2-1; 10 nucleotides line up with TRBD1. CDR1 and CDR2 from the germline V gene are MRHNA and SNTAGT. V lost 5 bases and J lost 8; bases outside the gene matches: 12. The CDR3 has 16 residues. The CDR3 region has the DNA TGTGCCAGCAGTCCCGGACAGGGGGGGTCTATTGATGAGCAGTTCTTC. Translating it yields CASSPGQGGSIDEQFF.

The gene calls are TRBV4-3 and TRBJ2-6, with 8 bases aligning to TRBD1. With V trimmed by 1 base and J by 1 base, 9 bases remained unmatched. Germline values: CDR1 LGHNA, CDR2 YSLEER. The CDR3 sequence is 19 residues long. CDR3 amino acids: CASSQGTGKFPSGANVLTF. CDR3 bases: TGCGCCAGCAGCCAAGGGACAGGGAAGTTCCCTTCTGGGGCCAACGTCCTGACTTTC.